These 2 T cell receptor beta chains originate from one sample sequenced in a study of OX40 agonist ivuxolimab in advanced cancers. The protocol was immunoSEQ multiplex PCR, while the TCRdb copy is restricted to in-frame clones and leaves out a portion. The sample consists of about 94,000 clones, over 75% of them appearing once. Material: CD4+ or CD8+ T cells sorted from blood, obtained in a trial of the OX40 agonist ivuxolimab. Receptors originate from an adult with an advanced solid tumor such as melanoma, head and neck, liver or kidney cancer.

This CDR3 reads CASISGGDPKAQHF. As DNA, the CDR3 is TGTGCCAGTATTTCCGGAGGGGATCCTAAAGCCCAGCATTTT. The rearrangement uses TRBV19 and TRBJ1-5; D possibly corresponds to TRBD1 (5 bases). Trimming left V 7 bases short and J 11 bases short, with 21 bases between. Germline loops: CDR1 LNHDA, CDR2 SQIVND (reference sequence). The CDR3 covers 14 residues.

This sequence joins TRBV19 and TRBJ1-4; possible D gene TRBD1, 5 bases. V was trimmed by 3 bases and J by 3 bases, leaving 14 bases between them. The CDR3 extends over 16 amino acids. Germline CDR1 and CDR2: LNHDA and SQIVND (reference sequence). The CDR3 DNA reads TGTGCCAGTAGTATCCCCCTTGGGGGTGCTAATGAAAAACTGTTTTTT. Protein: CASSIPLGGANEKLFF.